This is a list of T cell receptor beta chains from one sample in a study of OX40 agonist ivuxolimab in advanced cancers. Sequencing used immunoSEQ multiplex PCR; TCRdb keeps in-frame clones, though not all of them. This sample has 55,000 to 75,000 clones, with 81% found just once. The sequencing here drew on CD4+ or CD8+ T cells sorted from blood, taken in a trial of the OX40 agonist ivuxolimab. The receptor source for this set is an adult with an advanced solid tumor such as melanoma, head and neck, liver or kidney cancer. Each CDR3 is given with its conserved first and last residue.

cdr3_aa cdr3_length v_call
CATSRELGTGDPYEQYF 17 TRBV15
CAWALEGELFF 11 TRBV30
CASSQEPWGLANTGELFF 18 TRBV4-1
CASSPAPGYGYTF 13 TRBV5-4
CSASYYTEAFF 11 TRBV20-1
CAWSLGKETQYF 12 TRBV30
CASSRGGLGGDTQYF 15 TRBV11-2
CASSYLGLSSTYEQYF 16 TRBV6-5
CASSPSPQGNTEAFF 15 TRBV27
CASSQRGEETQYF 13 TRBV25-1
CAFRLVGTQYF 11 TRBV30
CASSEAARTQYF 12 TRBV6-1
CASSEFEGAYNSPLHF 16 TRBV25-1
CTSTIGGGTSGGYTQYF 17 TRBV1
CASSMRQGVLITEAFF 16 TRBV19
CASSQEVLGYTF 12 TRBV4-2
CASRAGGSSGELFF 14 TRBV2
CASILSGNTDTQYF 14 TRBV5-6
CASSLDPWRDTQYF 14 TRBV7-9
CASSRVDRGYYTF 13 TRBV9
CASSLEQGRNYGYTF 15 TRBV5-4
CASSQDFRNTIYF 13 TRBV4-3
CASSQSGTVNTEAFF 15 TRBV16
CSVVSGWGQGNTEAFF 16 TRBV29-1
CASSLRQGGEKLFF 14 TRBV5-1
CASNYGRTEAFF 12 TRBV5-6
CASSLGDRASEQFF 14 TRBV7-3
CASSEWAGGGDTQYF 15 TRBV6-1
CASSLEYGEQFF 12 TRBV5-1
CASSSPIYNEQFF 13 TRBV7-2
CASSFRDSAGSPLHF 15 TRBV7-8
CASSPYRGQAGELFF 15 TRBV27
CASSFGSRLGYGYTF 15 TRBV5-8
CAWSVRRINTGELFF 15 TRBV30
CASSEVVGYGYTF 13 TRBV2
CASSIQGATNEKLFF 15 TRBV6-1
CASSNGNTGELFF 13 TRBV19
CAISEEGSYTEAFF 14 TRBV10-3
CASKGEGDQPQHF 13 TRBV19
CAISDRQDMNTEAFF 15 TRBV10-3
CASSPVGANYGYTF 14 TRBV5-1
CASSYSGASSYNEQFF 16 TRBV13
CASSSQNNEQFF 12 TRBV11-2
CASLTGNTNTEAFF 14 TRBV6-1
CASSLTGLKGNTIYF 15 TRBV7-2
CASSEPHTDEQFF 13 TRBV7-9
CASSLVTGEFSEQFF 15 TRBV5-1